One sample yielded the 31 T cell receptor beta chains listed below, sequenced in a study of response to subunit inactivated influenza vaccine. A single record per CDR3 protein comes from TCRdb applying MiXCR to the RT-PCR reads. The table has about 650,000 distinct CDR3 sequences, 14% seen once. Sequencing was performed on PBMCs from blood, taken around 15 days before vaccination. These receptors were taken from a man aged 45-65 years who received an inactivated influenza vaccine.

V is TRBV20-1 and J is TRBJ1-1; D is uncertain. Germline V lookup: CDR1 DFQATT, CDR2 SNEGSKA (reference sequence). The V end lost 0 bases, the J end lost 1 base, and 6 bases lay between the germline ends. The CDR3 sequence is 13 residues long. CDR3 region: CSARDIGNTEAFF. Written as DNA, the CDR3 is TGCAGTGCTAGAGATATCGGGAACACTGAAGCTTTCTTT.

This clonotype came up many times. This chain connects TRBV4-1 to TRBJ2-7; no reliable D call. Germline V gene sequence: CDR1 MGHRA, CDR2 YSYEKL. V lost 0 bases to trimming and J lost 6 bases, with 9 bases between them. This CDR3 contains 13 residues. The CDR3 DNA reads as TGCGCCAGCAGCCAAGATAAGTACTCCGAGCAGTACTTC. This encodes CASSQDKYSEQYF.

This clonotype is medium-sized in the sample. The chain has TRBV29-1 and TRBJ2-1, with TRBD1 matching 9 bases. CDR3 length: 14 amino acids. Germline values: CDR1 SQVTM, CDR2 ANQGSEA. Unmatched junction bases numbered 7, after V lost 5 bases and J lost 5 bases. CDR3 protein: CSVRDRGWDNEQFF. For the CDR3, the DNA is TGCAGCGTTCGTGACAGGGGGTGGGACAATGAGCAGTTCTTC.

The chain is built from TRBV2 and TRBJ1-1; 7 nucleotides match TRBD1. This CDR3 is built from 13 residues. Per germline, CDR1 SNHLY and CDR2 FYNNEI. Trimming cost V 7 bases and J 1 base; bases outside gene matches: 3. The CDR3 DNA sequence: TGTGCCAGCATGTGGACAGGGAACACTGAAGCTTTCTTT. The encoded protein is CASMWTGNTEAFF.

This clonotype was recorded a few times. This chain connects TRBV27 to TRBJ1-6; possibly TRBD1 for D (6 bases). The CDR3 is made up of 14 amino acids. Germline CDR1 MNHEY, CDR2 SMNVEV (reference sequence). With 3 bases removed from V and 8 bases from J, the gap between germline ends came to 11 bases. CDR3 DNA sequence: TGTGCCAGCAGTTTGTGGACAGACCATTCACCCCTCCACTTT. Its translation: CASSLWTDHSPLHF.

The rearrangement links TRBV20-1 to TRBJ2-5, with D unresolved. The CDR3 runs to 12 residues. Per germline, CDR1 DFQATT and CDR2 SNEGSKA (reference sequence). Trimming pared 5 bases from V and 1 base from J, leaving 8 bases between. The CDR3 bases are TGCAGTGCTCGGCCCTTCCAAGAGACCCAGTACTTC. Its translation: CSARPFQETQYF.

This clonotype showed up just a few times. J is TRBJ2-3 and V is TRBV2; 7 bases fit TRBD1. The CDR3 covers 12 residues. Looked up from germline, CDR1 is SNHLY and CDR2 is FYNNEI. J lost 6 bases, V lost 9 bases, and 6 bases had no gene match. The CDR3 DNA reads TGTGCCAGGGACCAACAGGGGGATACGCAGTATTTT. Protein product: CARDQQGDTQYF.

This clonotype was detected a few times. V usage is TRBV4-2 and J usage is TRBJ1-2; D ambiguous. Trimming took off 2 bases at V and 1 base at J, with 8 bases between the two ends. This CDR3 has 14 amino acids. CDR1 and CDR2 (germline): LGHNA, YNFKEQ. DNA of the CDR3: TGTGCCAGCAGCCAACCCGGGGTTAACTATGGCTACACCTTC. Translation gives CASSQPGVNYGYTF.

The CDR3 bases are TGCGCCAGCAGCCAGGAGACTAGCGGGGTAGACGAGCAGTTCTTC. It yields the protein CASSQETSGVDEQFF. The chain has TRBV4-1 and TRBJ2-1; 11 bases map to TRBD2. V lost 3 bases, J lost 10 bases, and 8 bases stayed unmatched. CDR3 length: 15 amino acids. Germline CDR1 is MGHRA and CDR2 is YSYEKL.

V usage is TRBV5-1 and J usage is TRBJ1-1, with D maybe TRBD1 (6 bases). The V gene's germline CDR1 is SGHRS and CDR2 YFSETQ. The CDR3 is made up of 14 amino acids. Trimming removed 4 bases from V and 3 bases from J, with 13 bases in between. The chain's CDR3 is CASSQQGVYTEAFF. As DNA, the CDR3 is TGCGCCAGCAGCCAACAGGGCGTGTACACTGAAGCTTTCTTT.

The chain uses TRBV7-2 and TRBJ1-3; 8 nucleotides align to TRBD1. After removal of 5 bases from V and 2 bases from J, the junction contained 8 bases not matched to a gene. The CDR3 is made up of 16 amino acids. CDR1 and CDR2 from the germline V gene are SGHTA and FQGNSA. CDR3 coding DNA: TGTGCCAGCAGCCAATCTTGGACAGGGACTGGAAACACCATATATTTT. It is translated as CASSQSWTGTGNTIYF.

This clonotype has just a few counts. The rearrangement joins TRBV4-3 to TRBJ1-4; TRBD1 aligns across 11 bases. V shed 4 bases, J shed 1 base, and the junction held 5 bases outside the gene matches. CDR3 length: 17 amino acids. CDR1 is LGHNA, CDR2 YSLEER, per germline. CDR3 DNA: TGCGCCAGCAGCCCCCGGGACAGGGGGGGAACTAATGAAAAACTGTTTTTT. It is translated as CASSPRDRGGTNEKLFF.

The chain links TRBV4-3 to TRBJ2-5; D unresolved. The V gene's germline CDR1 is LGHNA and CDR2 YSLEER. There are 17 residues in the CDR3. V was cut by 0 bases and J by 5 bases, with 19 bases left in between. CDR3 amino acids: CASSQDVRIGDGETQYF. The DNA for the CDR3 is TGCGCCAGCAGCCAAGATGTGAGGATTGGTGATGGGGAGACCCAGTACTTC.

The chain employs TRBV20-1 and TRBJ2-7; D uncertain. Germline lookup yields CDR1 DFQATT and CDR2 SNEGSKA (reference sequence). This CDR3 comprises 10 residues. Trimming removed 4 bases from V and 5 bases from J, with 6 bases in between. The CDR3 DNA reads TGCAGTGCTAAATACCACGAGCAGTACTTC. Translating gives CSAKYHEQYF.

This clonotype occurred a few times. The chain is built from TRBV7-9 and TRBJ2-7; D is perhaps TRBD2 (6 bases). Germline loops: CDR1 SEHNR, CDR2 FQNEAQ (reference sequence). Trimming cost V 1 base and J 2 bases, with 12 bases left between them. This CDR3 is built from 15 residues. The CDR3 DNA follows: TGTGCCAGCAGCTTAGATCCGGGGGAACCCTACGAGCAGTACTTC. Translation: CASSLDPGEPYEQYF.

The chain employs TRBV11-2 and TRBJ2-1; 8 nucleotides agree with TRBD1. This CDR3 spans 12 amino acids. With V trimmed by 6 bases and J by 7 bases, 2 bases remained unmatched. Looked up from germline, CDR1 is SGHAT and CDR2 is FQNNGV. CDR3 protein: CASSQGANEQFF. The CDR3 DNA follows: TGTGCCAGCAGTCAGGGGGCGAATGAGCAGTTCTTC.

This clonotype occurred a few times. The J gene is TRBJ1-4, the V gene TRBV4-1; D is unclear. Trimming shortened V by 1 base and J by 7 bases, and 13 bases separated the two germline ends. Germline V CDR1 and CDR2: MGHRA, YSYEKL. This CDR3 is built from 15 residues. The CDR3 region is CASSQVKQGIEKLFF. CDR3 coding DNA: TGCGCCAGCAGCCAAGTAAAACAAGGAATTGAAAAACTGTTTTTT.

The table lists this clonotype with many counts. This chain joins TRBV5-1 and TRBJ2-5, with 7 bases that match TRBD1. The CDR3 is 13 residues long. Per the germline V gene, CDR1 is SGHRS and CDR2 is YFSETQ. With V trimmed by 4 bases and J by 5 bases, 5 bases remained unmatched. Here the CDR3 DNA reads TGCGCCAGCAGCCCAGACAGGGCTGAGACCCAGTACTTC. Its translation is CASSPDRAETQYF.

CDR3 protein: CASSHNGGGSYEQYF. The CDR3 DNA sequence: TGTGCCAGCAGCCATAACGGCGGGGGATCCTACGAGCAGTACTTC. V is TRBV3-1 and J is TRBJ2-7; 7 nucleotides line up with TRBD2. Per germline, CDR1 LGHDT and CDR2 YNNKEL (reference sequence). With 3 bases clipped from V and 1 base from J, the junction kept 6 bases outside the gene matches. This CDR3 contains 15 residues.

There are a few counts of this clonotype. The chain couples TRBV5-1 to TRBJ2-3, with TRBD1 matching 9 bases. This CDR3 contains 14 residues. Germline V lookup: CDR1 SGHRS, CDR2 YFSETQ. V lost 4 bases and J lost 8; bases outside the gene matches: 8. The CDR3 here is CASSGGTGLTTQYF. The CDR3 nucleotides read TGCGCCAGCAGCGGGGGGACAGGGTTGACTACGCAGTATTTT.

This chain connects TRBV4-2 to TRBJ2-7; 9 nucleotides line up with TRBD2. In germline, CDR1 is LGHNA, CDR2 YNFKEQ. The ends lost 4 bases at V and 2 bases at J; junction bases unmatched: 0. The CDR3 extends over 13 amino acids. The CDR3 region has the DNA TGTGCCAGCAGCCGGACTAGCGCCTACGAGCAGTACTTC. It translates to CASSRTSAYEQYF.

In this sample, this clonotype turned up a few times. The chain recombines TRBV28 with TRBJ2-3, with D perhaps TRBD2 (7 bases). The CDR3 is made up of 16 amino acids. CDR1 MDHEN and CDR2 SYDVKM come from the germline V gene. Trimming left V 3 bases short and J 6 bases short, with 19 bases between. DNA of the CDR3: TGTGCCAGCAGTTTGGGGGGGGGCCTGATATCGGATACGCAGTATTTT. Translated, it gives CASSLGGGLISDTQYF.

This clonotype has more than one count but fewer than ten. The chain carries TRBV5-1 and TRBJ2-1, with TRBD2 matching 13 bases. Germline values: CDR1 SGHRS, CDR2 YFSETQ. J lost 10 bases, V lost 4 bases, and 17 bases had no gene match. The CDR3 spans 18 residues. In nucleotides, the CDR3 is TGCGCCAGCAGCCCGGGGGGCAGCGGGACTAGCGGGGTTCGGGAGCAGTTCTTC. Translation: CASSPGGSGTSGVREQFF.

This clonotype has ten or more counts. CDR3 amino acids: CATSRDRPRLAGATGELFF. For the CDR3, the DNA is TGTGCCACCAGCAGAGATCGGCCGCGACTAGCGGGAGCGACCGGGGAGCTGTTTTTT. The chain has TRBV15 and TRBJ2-2, with 12 bases lining up with TRBD2. CDR1 LNHNV and CDR2 YYDKDF come from the germline V gene (reference sequence). The CDR3 runs to 19 residues. V lost 0 bases to trimming and J lost 5 bases; unmatched junction nucleotides: 10.

This clonotype has just a few counts. The chain links TRBV20-1 to TRBJ2-7, with D possibly TRBD2 on 7 matching bases. V was shortened by 3 bases and J by 2 bases, with 17 bases between the two germline ends. CDR1 is DFQATT, CDR2 SNEGSKA, per germline (reference sequence). CDR3 size: 15 residues. The CDR3: CSASAVGGGAYEQYF. CDR3 nucleotide sequence: TGCAGTGCTAGCGCGGTCGGAGGGGGGGCCTACGAGCAGTACTTC.

Comments on this clonotype: The junction departs from germline at one end; a sequencing error may be responsible. CDR3 region: CASSLAGGSDNIQYF. The CDR3 DNA follows: TGTGCCAGCAGTCTAGCGGGAGGTTCGGATAACATTCAGTACTTC. V is TRBV12-3 or TRBV12-4 and J is TRBJ2-4; 11 nucleotides line up with TRBD2. The CDR3 spans 15 residues.

The CDR3 region has the DNA TGCAGTGCGGCCGGACTAGCGGGAAGCACAGATACGCAGTATTTT. Translation gives CSAAGLAGSTDTQYF. The chain uses TRBV20-1 and TRBJ2-3; TRBD2 aligns across 12 bases. Losses at the gene ends were 6 bases for V and 0 bases for J; bases not matched to a gene: 4. Looked up from germline, CDR1 is DFQATT and CDR2 is SNEGSKA (reference sequence). The CDR3 has 15 residues.

This clonotype was found many times. The chain employs TRBV12-3 or TRBV12-4 and TRBJ1-5, with no clear D. V lost 5 bases and J 1 base, leaving 12 bases between the germline ends. This CDR3 contains 15 residues. The CDR3 spells CASSLSGSSNQPQHF. In DNA form, the CDR3 reads TGTGCCAGCAGTCTTTCCGGGAGCAGCAATCAGCCCCAGCATTTT.

J is TRBJ2-3 and V is TRBV10-2, with D perhaps matching TRBD2 (5 bases). This CDR3 region has 12 residues. V dropped 7 bases and J dropped 4 bases, with 9 bases sitting between them. Germline V gives CDR1 WSHSY, CDR2 SAAADI. The CDR3 is CASTGSPDTQYF. The CDR3 bases are TGCGCCAGCACGGGGTCTCCAGATACGCAGTATTTT.

This clonotype was detected many times. The rearrangement joins TRBV28 to TRBJ2-2; D call uncertain. Germline lookup yields CDR1 MDHEN and CDR2 SYDVKM. Trimming left V 1 base short and J 6 bases short, with 6 bases between. This CDR3 has 13 amino acids. The DNA of the CDR3 is TGTGCCAGCAGTTTATCTGGGGCCGGGGAGCTGTTTTTT. Translation gives CASSLSGAGELFF.

V usage is TRBV11-2 and J usage is TRBJ2-6; 9 bases agree with TRBD1. The CDR3 is made up of 19 amino acids. V was clipped by 5 bases and J by 4 bases; unmatched bases: 15. Germline values: CDR1 SGHAT, CDR2 FQNNGV. The CDR3 bases are TGTGCCAGCAGCGCAGGGAGGGACAGGGTGAATACAGGGGCCAACGTCCTGACTTTC. Translated, it gives CASSAGRDRVNTGANVLTF.